These 30 T cell receptor beta chains came from one sample sequenced in a study of T-cell memory formation after mild COVID-19. TCRdb passed the 5' RACE reads through MiXCR, listing each CDR3 protein once. The repertoire holds about 320,000 distinct CDR3 sequences, with roughly an eighth as singletons. Sample: PBMCs or a T cell subset sorted from them (not recorded which). The receptor source for this set is a man younger than 35 who had mild COVID-19 (a few samples of this study predate the infection). Cell type and time point are not known.

The genes are TRBV10-3 and TRBJ2-2; perhaps D is TRBD1 or TRBD2 (5 bases each). Trimming took 8 bases from V and 1 from J, leaving 8 bases between them. Germline V gene sequence: CDR1 ENHRY, CDR2 SYGVKD. This CDR3 region has 13 residues. CDR3 loop: CAIEGQNTGELFF. CDR3 DNA sequence: TGTGCCATCGAGGGGCAGAACACCGGGGAGCTGTTTTTT.

There are a few counts of this clonotype. The chain has TRBV15 and TRBJ1-4, with D tentatively TRBD1 (5 bases). This CDR3 has 16 amino acids. CDR1 is LNHNV, CDR2 YYDKDF, per germline (reference sequence). Trimming removed 0 bases from V and 10 bases from J, with 18 bases in between. CDR3 protein: CATSRDLRQGRGKLFF. The DNA for the CDR3 is TGTGCCACCAGCAGAGATCTCCGGCAGGGTAGGGGAAAACTGTTTTTT. Full variable domain (outside the CDR3, taken from reference TRBV15 and TRBJ1-4): DAMVIQNPRYQVTQFGKPVTLSCSQTLNHNVMYWYQQKSSQAPKLLFHYYDKDFNNEADTPDNFQSRRPNTSFCFLDIRSPGLGDTAMYLCATSRDLRQGRGKLFFGSGTQLSVL.

This clonotype appeared once. This chain connects TRBV5-1 to TRBJ2-1, with TRBD2 identical over 8 bases. V was clipped by 4 bases and J by 0 bases; unmatched bases: 6. There are 16 residues in the CDR3. CDR1 and CDR2 from the germline V gene are SGHRS and YFSETQ. CDR3 DNA sequence: TGCGCCAGCAGCCCTGTCGCGGGGGGCTCCTACAATGAGCAGTTCTTC. Amino acid sequence: CASSPVAGGSYNEQFF.

This clonotype occurred a few times. The chain has TRBV24-1 and TRBJ1-2; D possibly corresponds to TRBD1 (5 bases). The CDR3 has 15 amino acids. Trimming cost V 3 bases and J 2 bases, with 12 bases left between them. Germline CDR1 reads KGHDR; CDR2 reads SFDVKD. In DNA, the CDR3 is TGTGCCACCAGTGATCCCGGGACCGGGAACTATGGCTACACCTTC. Encoded protein: CATSDPGTGNYGYTF.

This clonotype was seen a few times. The gene calls are TRBV4-3 and TRBJ2-2; no definite D call. Trimming cost V 2 bases and J 3 bases, with 10 bases left between them. CDR1 and CDR2 (germline): LGHNA, YSLEER. The CDR3 has 15 amino acids. The CDR3 nucleotides read TGCGCCAGCAGCCAAACTGTGGGGTACACCGGGGAGCTGTTTTTT. Translated: CASSQTVGYTGELFF.

V and J are TRBV12-3 or TRBV12-4 and TRBJ2-7; 7 nucleotides agree with TRBD1. This CDR3 spans 15 amino acids. With 3 bases clipped from V and 2 bases from J, the junction kept 7 bases outside the gene matches. This chain's CDR3 is CASSFSGRGTYEQYF. The CDR3 bases are TGTGCCAGCAGTTTTTCGGGCAGGGGGACCTACGAGCAGTACTTC.

This clonotype was recorded a few times. The V and J genes are TRBV6-4 and TRBJ2-3; 8 bases agree with TRBD1. Looked up from germline, CDR1 is MRHNA and CDR2 is SNTAGT. The CDR3 is 15 residues long. The junction had 7 bases not matched to a gene; V was cut back by 3 bases and J by 5 bases. The CDR3 DNA is TGTGCCAGCAGTGAGACAGGGGTCGGTGGAGATACGCAGTATTTT. Residues: CASSETGVGGDTQYF.

This clonotype was detected only a few times. This chain joins TRBV27 and TRBJ2-7, with TRBD1 identical over 8 bases. The CDR3 loop spans 14 amino acids. V lost 3 bases and J lost 6; bases outside the gene matches: 7. Germline CDR1 reads MNHEY; CDR2 reads SMNVEV (reference sequence). The CDR3 sequence: CASSFWRTGSEQYF. CDR3 DNA sequence: TGTGCCAGCAGTTTCTGGCGGACAGGGAGCGAGCAGTACTTC.

This clonotype was found many times. The chain uses TRBV7-2 and TRBJ2-1; TRBD2 aligns across 9 bases. The CDR3 loop spans 14 amino acids. In germline, CDR1 is SGHTA, CDR2 FQGNSA. J was trimmed by 6 bases and V by 5 bases; bases with no gene match: 5. The CDR3: CASSRGGDFNEQFF. CDR3 nucleotides: TGTGCCAGCAGCCGCGGGGGGGATTTCAATGAGCAGTTCTTC. The variable domain in full, with the rest retrieved from reference TRBV7-2 and TRBJ2-1, is GAGVSQSPSNKVTEKGKDVELRCDPISGHTALYWYRQSLGQGLEFLIYFQGNSAPDKSGLPSDRFSAERTGGSVSTLTIQRTQQEDSAVYLCASSRGGDFNEQFFGPGTRLTVL.

This clonotype was seen a single time. The J gene is TRBJ2-5, the V gene TRBV12-3 or TRBV12-4, with D perhaps TRBD1 or TRBD2 (5 bases each). Trimming shortened V by 2 bases and J by 4 bases, and 14 bases separated the two germline ends. The CDR3 loop spans 15 amino acids. CDR3 DNA sequence: TGTGCCAGCAGTTTATTTGGTCCAGGGACAGAGACCCAGTACTTC. Its translation: CASSLFGPGTETQYF.

The chain employs TRBV20-1 and TRBJ2-2, with no clear D. Trimming took off 0 bases at V and 6 bases at J, with 14 bases between the two ends. CDR1 is DFQATT and CDR2 is SNEGSKA in the germline V gene (reference sequence). There are 15 residues in the CDR3. CDR3 DNA sequence: TGCAGTGCTAGAGATCGGAAGTATGTGGCCGGGGAGCTGTTTTTT. This gives the protein CSARDRKYVAGELFF.

This clonotype was seen at least ten times. The V gene is TRBV21-1, the J gene TRBJ2-7; the table's D call of TRBD1 was not tested on the DNA. TRBV21-1 represents a pseudogene. The CDR3 sequence is 17 residues long. This chain's CDR3 is CASSTHPWATVVNEQYV. The CDR3 region has the DNA TGTGCCAGCAGCACACACCCATGGGCGACAGTGGTCAACGAGCAGTACGTC.

Many counts were recorded for this clonotype. The CDR3 sequence is CASSFVGGLAGTILNTGELFF. CDR3 sequence (DNA): TGCGCCAGCAGCTTCGTTGGCGGACTAGCGGGGACAATACTCAACACCGGGGAGCTGTTTTTT. The J gene is TRBJ2-2, the V gene TRBV5-1, with 12 bases identical to TRBD2. The ends lost 2 bases at V and 2 bases at J; junction bases unmatched: 16. Per the germline V gene, CDR1 is SGHRS and CDR2 is YFSETQ. CDR3 length equals 21 residues.

The CDR3 loop reads CASSLLAGLNSPLHF. The CDR3 DNA reads as TGTGCCAGCAGTTTATTAGCAGGTTTGAATTCACCCCTCCACTTT. This chain connects TRBV27 to TRBJ1-6, with D unresolved. The V and J ends lost 1 base and 7 bases respectively, with 11 bases between them. Germline assignment: CDR1 MNHEY and CDR2 SMNVEV (reference sequence). The CDR3 spans 15 residues.

In its sample, this clonotype was seen many times. The V call is TRBV3-1, the J call TRBJ2-1; TRBD2 matches at 9 bases. Germline CDR1 LGHDT, CDR2 YNNKEL (reference sequence). The CDR3 totals 15 residues. V shed 8 bases and J 7 bases; nucleotides not matched to a gene: 12. Here the CDR3 DNA reads TGTGCCAGCGAATGGGGTAGCGGGGGAGGAAATGAGCAGTTCTTC. This translates into CASEWGSGGGNEQFF.

The V call is TRBV7-8, the J call TRBJ2-1, with D possibly matching TRBD1 (6 bases). This CDR3 is built from 16 residues. Deletions cut 6 bases from V and 0 bases from J, with 15 bases between. Germline V gene sequence: CDR1 SGHVS, CDR2 FQNEAQ. The CDR3 bases are TGTGCCAGCAGTTTTAACAGGGCTAGCTCCTACAATGAGCAGTTCTTC. Translating gives CASSFNRASSYNEQFF.

This clonotype turned up a few times. The chain uses TRBV7-7 and TRBJ1-4; no firm D call. Germline values: CDR1 SSHAT, CDR2 FNYEAQ (reference sequence). This CDR3 spans 13 amino acids. V lost 8 bases and J lost 5, with 12 bases in between. The CDR3 nucleotides read TGTGCCAGCGCGTTGGCGCCGAATGAAAAACTGTTTTTT. It is translated as CASALAPNEKLFF. The whole variable domain, remainder taken from reference TRBV7-7 and TRBJ1-4, is GAGVSQSPRYKVTKRGQDVTLRCDPISSHATLYWYQQALGQGPEFLTYFNYEAQPDKSGLPSDRFSAERPEGSISTLTIQRTEQRDSAMYRCASALAPNEKLFFGSGTQLSVL.

This clonotype has a handful of counts. The J gene is TRBJ1-6, the V gene TRBV7-2, with 9 bases that match TRBD1. V was clipped by 4 bases and J by 10 bases; unmatched bases: 8. CDR3 size: 15 residues. CDR1 is SGHTA, CDR2 FQGNSA, per germline. The CDR3, as DNA: TGTGCCAGCAGCTCCGGGGGACAGGGTAGATCACCCCTCCACTTT. Its translation is CASSSGGQGRSPLHF.

The V gene is TRBV5-1, the J gene TRBJ2-2; TRBD2 might be the D (7 bases). Germline V gene lookup returns CDR1 SGHRS and CDR2 YFSETQ. This CDR3 region has 15 residues. V was pared by 8 bases and J by 0 bases, with 14 bases between. The CDR3 bases are TGCGCCAGTAACGGGGGGACACCGAACACCGGGGAGCTGTTTTTT. Protein product: CASNGGTPNTGELFF.

This clonotype was found a few times. The DNA for the CDR3 is TGTGCCAGCAGCCTGGACGAGGGAAGTGAGCAGTTCTTC. Amino acid sequence: CASSLDEGSEQFF. The chain has TRBV11-2 and TRBJ2-1, with D possibly TRBD2 on 5 matching bases. The CDR3 length is 13 residues. Germline V CDR1 and CDR2: SGHAT, FQNNGV. V lost 5 bases to trimming and J lost 9 bases, with 14 bases between them.

In this sample, this clonotype turned up a few times. The CDR3 here is CASSRRAGGRADTQYF. The CDR3 bases are TGTGCCAGCAGCCGAAGAGCGGGGGGGAGGGCAGATACGCAGTATTTT. The chain links TRBV7-3 to TRBJ2-3; TRBD2 aligns across 10 bases. V was pared by 5 bases and J by 4 bases, with 9 bases of the junction left unmatched. CDR3 length: 16 amino acids. Germline CDR1 SGHTA, CDR2 FQGTGA.

This clonotype came up a few times. V is TRBV5-1 and J is TRBJ1-2, with D perhaps matching TRBD1 (6 bases). Germline assignment: CDR1 SGHRS and CDR2 YFSETQ. The CDR3 has 12 residues. The V and J ends lost 5 bases and 8 bases respectively, with 13 bases between them. CDR3 protein: CASRGAKDGYTF. The CDR3 nucleotides are TGCGCCAGCAGGGGGGCTAAGGACGGCTACACCTTC.

This clonotype was recorded at least ten times. The chain has TRBV18 and TRBJ2-1, with TRBD2 identical over 11 bases. Germline loops: CDR1 KGHSH, CDR2 LQKENI. The CDR3 spans 16 residues. J was trimmed by 7 bases and V by 3 bases; bases with no gene match: 8. The CDR3 protein is CASSPRLAGGRNEQFF. The CDR3 DNA reads as TGTGCCAGCTCACCGCGGTTAGCGGGGGGGCGTAATGAGCAGTTCTTC.

The chain uses TRBV5-1 and TRBJ2-2; tentatively, D is TRBD1 or TRBD2 (6 bases each). This CDR3 region has 15 residues. Germline V gene sequence: CDR1 SGHRS, CDR2 YFSETQ. Trimming pared 7 bases from V and 4 bases from J, leaving 17 bases between. In DNA, the CDR3 is TGCGCCAGCTCAAGAGGGGGGCTGATCACCGGGGAGCTGTTTTTT. It specifies CASSRGGLITGELFF.

The genes are TRBV4-1 and TRBJ1-1; D possibly corresponds to TRBD1 (6 bases). Germline V CDR1 and CDR2: MGHRA, YSYEKL. The CDR3 has 16 amino acids. The V gene lost 3 bases and the J gene lost 0 bases, with 14 bases spanning the gap. In DNA, the CDR3 is TGCGCCAGCAGCCAGCCTTTAAGGGGGGTGAACACTGAAGCTTTCTTT. This gives the protein CASSQPLRGVNTEAFF.

CDR3 sequence (DNA): TGTGCCAGCAGTCCCATGACAGGGCCTTATGGCTACACCTTC. Its translation: CASSPMTGPYGYTF. The chain joins TRBV6-5 to TRBJ1-2; TRBD1 aligns across 7 bases. V trimming: 5 bases; J trimming: 5 bases; junction bases outside the gene matches: 8. The CDR3 spans 14 residues. Per germline, CDR1 MNHEY and CDR2 SVGAGI.

This clonotype was picked up a small number of times. The chain joins TRBV14 to TRBJ2-7; 9 bases agree with TRBD1. CDR3 size: 17 residues. Germline assignment: CDR1 SGHDN and CDR2 FVKESK. The J segment lost 6 bases and the V segment lost 1 base, leaving 13 bases of the junction unmatched. CDR3 in amino acids: CASSQVRFTGQGSEQYF. The CDR3 DNA reads TGTGCCAGCAGCCAAGTGAGGTTCACGGGACAGGGTTCCGAGCAGTACTTC.

This chain connects TRBV7-2 to TRBJ1-2; D possibly corresponds to TRBD1 (5 bases). Per the germline V gene, CDR1 is SGHTA and CDR2 is FQGNSA. The CDR3 has 13 amino acids. Trimming left V 7 bases short and J 8 bases short, with 17 bases between. The CDR3 DNA follows: TGTGCCAGCACCTCCGTGGGGGGGAAAGGCTACACCTTC. It translates to CASTSVGGKGYTF.

This clonotype was detected only a few times. The chain recombines TRBV4-2 with TRBJ2-5; tentative D call: TRBD2 (7 bases). V lost 4 bases to trimming and J lost 3 bases, with 12 bases between them. CDR3 length equals 14 residues. Germline values: CDR1 LGHNA, CDR2 YNFKEQ. The CDR3 is CASSPKGGEETQYF. Written as DNA, the CDR3 is TGTGCCAGCAGCCCGAAAGGGGGGGAAGAGACCCAGTACTTC.

There are a few counts of this clonotype. The chain combines TRBV4-3 with TRBJ2-1, with D maybe TRBD1 (6 bases). CDR1 LGHNA and CDR2 YSLEER come from the germline V gene. Trimming removed 0 bases at V and 6 bases at J, with 18 bases between. The CDR3 runs 17 residues. CDR3 sequence reads: CASSQDRGQGFSNEQFF. The CDR3 bases are TGCGCCAGCAGCCAAGATAGAGGGCAGGGGTTTAGCAATGAGCAGTTCTTC.